This T cell receptor beta chain was captured by sequencing in a study of prognosis after radiotherapy for stage I lung cancer. Study-wide context: All non-small cell lung cancer patients were considered medically inoperable. In roughly twelve patients the tumors were adenocarcinoma, and in several they were squamous cell carcinoma. While some 15 patients showed no significant progression after radiotherapy, four developed distant metastases at a median of approximately 7 months.

This clonotype has only a few counts. The target antigen is unknown. Two-round multiplex PCR amplified TCR beta CDR3 from genomic DNA. Amplification during the initial PCR round employed primers specific to each TRBV and TRBJ gene. From the multiplex PCR reads, TCRdb called clonotypes with MiXCR, one entry per CDR3 protein. The sample has some 17,000 distinct CDR3 sequences, more than 35% seen once. The CDR3 runs to 15 residues. Germline V lookup: CDR1 SGHDT, CDR2 YYEEEE. The ends lost 4 bases at V and 7 bases at J; junction bases unmatched: 8. Study-wide results and limits: Before stereotactic body radiation therapy the median unique TCR clone count was roughly 10,000, and afterwards it fell to more than 5,500.

The TCR sequence derives from a donor at least 50 years old with non-small cell lung cancer. The rearrangement uses TRBV5-6 and TRBJ2-2; 9 bases are a match to TRBD1. The sample in question was PBMCs, obtained before or after stereotactic body radiation therapy (not recorded which). The CDR3 here is CASSPRTGVIGELFF. The CDR3 nucleotides read TGTGCCAGCAGCCCGCGGACAGGGGTGATCGGGGAGCTGTTTTTT.